This T cell receptor beta chain was found in a study of lymphopenia after photon versus proton radiotherapy. Study-wide points: Post-nadir TCR diversity decline inversely tracked overall survival among those who died. Post-nadir diversity loss with photons came from oligoclonal expansion, particularly CD8+ Temra cells. Authors raise, but do not show, better survival with proton therapy.

Details on this clone: What it recognizes is unknown.

The repertoire was sequenced with immunoSEQ multiplex PCR; TCRdb's copy has only in-frame clones and lacks some. The table includes 65,000 or so clones, approximately 86% detected once. The germline V gene has CDR1 MNHNY and CDR2 SVGAGI (reference sequence). The CDR3 has 15 amino acids. V gave up 1 base and J gave up 6 bases; unmatched junction bases: 7. The sequencing used peripheral blood, collected from a patient treated with proton-based radiotherapy. This chain joins TRBV6-6 and TRBJ2-7; 9 nucleotides match TRBD1. This TCR was recovered from an elderly man with esophageal cancer. This CDR3 is CASSYLGTGLSEQYF. As DNA, the CDR3 is TGTGCCAGCAGTTACTTAGGGACAGGGCTTTCCGAGCAGTACTTC.